Here is one T cell receptor (beta chain) with its context. Antigen unknown. Profiling relied on immunoSEQ multiplex PCR, and the TCRdb table lists in-frame clones only, not all of them. The sample includes around 41,000 clones, roughly nine tenths seen only once; the top ten take about 10%. The sample belongs to a study of T cells in localized non-small cell lung cancer. The study, taken as a whole, reports: Heterogeneity remains possible because sequencing was limited to only one tumor region. Increased T cell density in blood showed an association with longer overall survival. Uninvolved nearby lung showed the greatest T cell clonality, exceeding that found in tumor.

The clonotype was recovered from a woman aged 40-75 years with stage II lung adenocarcinoma. The sample in question was PBMCs, obtained before any cancer treatment.

CDR3 sequence (DNA): TGTGCCAGCTCACCACCCAGAAGCACAGATACGCAGTATTTT. Translating gives CASSPPRSTDTQYF. The V gene is TRBV18, the J gene TRBJ2-3; D ambiguous. This CDR3 region has 14 residues. Trimming left V 0 bases short and J 0 bases short, with 4 bases between. Germline CDR1 is KGHSH and CDR2 is LQKENI.